This T cell receptor (beta chain) was sequenced for a study of T cell responses to AZD1222 COVID-19 vaccine. V was trimmed by 5 bases and J by 8 bases, leaving 16 bases between them. From germline, CDR1 is SGHTA and CDR2 FQGNSA. CDR3 length: 14 amino acids. Profiling relied on immunoSEQ multiplex PCR, and the TCRdb table lists in-frame clones only, not all of them. The sample includes tens of thousands of clones, roughly 80% of them seen just once. On this clone itself: Its specificity is not known.

Regarding the study as a whole: Mostly white British, mostly female donors; authors suggested clonal diversity may be underestimated. Repertoire sampling occurred only after the peak T cell response. At 160-218 and 743-854, vaccine-associated CD4 TCRs were dominant, and they spanned spike. In the spike-specific TCR repertoire, nearly half reportedly target unmutated variant regions.

This clonotype was sampled from an adult in good health. This specimen was peripheral blood, taken on day 0 of AZD1222 vaccination. The V and J genes are TRBV7-2 and TRBJ1-3; perhaps TRBD1 as D (6 bases). The CDR3 region has the DNA TGTGCCAGCAGCCCTACACAGGGTAGGGACACCATATATTTT. It encodes CASSPTQGRDTIYF.